These 3 T cell receptor beta chains came from one sample sequenced in a study of cytomegalovirus exposure and HLA in healthy donors. PCR involved 60 Vbeta and 13 Jbeta primers. Method: immunoSEQ multiplex PCR; TCRdb's copy keeps in-frame clones and lacks some. This table has under 110,000 clones, roughly 80% appearing once. Sequenced input: PBMCs. These receptors were collected from a man in his forties in good health and CMV-seronegative.

The chain recombines TRBV11-1 with TRBJ2-2; the D is unclear. The CDR3 totals 16 residues. Germline-derived CDR1 and CDR2 are SGHAT and FQDESV (reference sequence). V was cut by 2 bases and J by 2 bases, with 12 bases left in between. The CDR3 region is CASSLNRWPNTGELFF. The CDR3 DNA reads as TGTGCCAGCAGCTTAAATCGATGGCCCAACACCGGGGAGCTGTTTTTT.

The chain combines TRBV5-8 with TRBJ2-7; TRBD1 aligns across 8 bases. Trimming at V came to 0 bases and at J to 3 bases, leaving 8 bases not matched to a gene. The CDR3 has 16 residues. Germline V gives CDR1 SGHTS, CDR2 YDEGEE. This chain's CDR3 is CASSLEDRVGSYEQYF. CDR3 nucleotides: TGTGCCAGCAGCTTGGAGGACAGGGTCGGAAGCTACGAGCAGTACTTC.

The rearrangement joins TRBV7-8 to TRBJ2-7; 10 bases are shared with TRBD1. V was clipped by 6 bases and J by 0 bases; unmatched bases: 5. CDR3 length: 15 amino acids. Germline loops: CDR1 SGHVS, CDR2 FQNEAQ. The CDR3 coding sequence is TGTGCCAGCAGGATTGGGACAGGGGACTCCTACGAGCAGTACTTC. Translating gives CASRIGTGDSYEQYF.